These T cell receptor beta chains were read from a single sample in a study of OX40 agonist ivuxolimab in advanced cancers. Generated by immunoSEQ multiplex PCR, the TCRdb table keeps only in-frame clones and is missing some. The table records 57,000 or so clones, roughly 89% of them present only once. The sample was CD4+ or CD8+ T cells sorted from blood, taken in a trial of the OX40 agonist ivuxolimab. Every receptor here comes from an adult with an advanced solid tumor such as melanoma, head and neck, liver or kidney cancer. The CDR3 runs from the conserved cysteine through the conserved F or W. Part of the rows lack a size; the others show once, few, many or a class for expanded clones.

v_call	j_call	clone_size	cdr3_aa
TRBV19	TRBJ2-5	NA	CASSLGTGGPETQYF
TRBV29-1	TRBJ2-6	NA	CSVSGGASGANVLTF
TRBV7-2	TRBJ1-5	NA	CASSLEFTGTQHF
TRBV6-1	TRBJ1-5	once	CASSDGQVFQPQHF
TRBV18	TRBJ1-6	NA	CASSARDSSNSPLHF
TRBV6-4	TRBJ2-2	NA	CASSDSGRTATGELFF
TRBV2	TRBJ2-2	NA	CARKKAGSNTGELFF
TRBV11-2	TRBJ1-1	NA	CASSLGEAFF
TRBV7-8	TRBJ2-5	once	CASTSGWETQYF
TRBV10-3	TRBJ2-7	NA	CAISNTSGRSYEQYF
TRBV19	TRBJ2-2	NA	CASSIDRETTGELFF
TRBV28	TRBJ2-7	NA	CASSYWEGGTYEQYF
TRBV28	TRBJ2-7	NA	CASSRGGGIYEQYF
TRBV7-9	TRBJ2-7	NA	CASSFGTSGYEQYF
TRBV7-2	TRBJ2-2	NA	CASSDRALHTGELFF
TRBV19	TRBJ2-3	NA	CASSLGPRTDTQYF
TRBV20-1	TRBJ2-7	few	CSASDSYEQYF